This T cell receptor beta chain appears in the sequencing data of a study of blood T cell repertoires in COVID-19. Turning to the study itself: Samples taken during acute and convalescent COVID-19 were collected in the United States, Italy and Spain.

Living in 24 US areas, the participants were between about 18 and 95 years of age. Self-reported history from a screening survey and questionnaire set each donor's cohort. Recovery among Cohort 3 donors was established by two negative PCRs, clearance, or symptom resolution. The assay was immunoSEQ multiplex PCR, and TCRdb's table has in-frame clones only and misses some. The sample lists 150,000 to 200,000 clones; approximately 85% were seen once. Trimming left V 1 base short and J 4 bases short, with 11 bases between. The germline CDR1 and CDR2 sequences are LNHDA and SQIVND (reference sequence). This CDR3 contains 14 residues.

This chain uses TRBV19 with TRBJ2-7; D might be TRBD2 (6 bases). This receptor was obtained from a young woman who had recovered from COVID-19. The sequenced sample consisted of PBMCs or T cells enriched from blood (not recorded which). The CDR3 nucleotides read TGTGCCAGTAGTATAGGCGGGGAACCGTACGAGCAGTACTTC. Translating it yields CASSIGGEPYEQYF.